The 20 T cell receptor beta chains given below trace back to one sample, sequenced in a study of identifying expanded T cells in peripheral blood. Repertoires were generated with immunoSEQ multiplex PCR, while TCRdb's copy carries only in-frame clones and drops some. Of about 94,000 clones listed, nearly 90% were seen once; the top ten hold around 6%. The sequenced material came from blood. Every receptor here comes from a person between 18 and 75 years old in good health.

The sample holds a few counts of this clone. The V gene is TRBV29-1, the J gene TRBJ2-4; no definite D call. The V end was cut by 3 bases, the J end by 1 base, with 13 bases between. CDR1 is SQVTM and CDR2 is ANQGSEA in the germline V gene. CDR3 length equals 15 residues. The DNA for the CDR3 is TGCAGCGTTGACCGTCAGGACGGTGCCAAAAACATTCAGTACTTC. Its translation is CSVDRQDGAKNIQYF.

The J gene is TRBJ1-2, the V gene TRBV19; D might be TRBD1 (5 bases). Germline lookup yields CDR1 LNHDA and CDR2 SQIVND (reference sequence). This CDR3 is 14 amino acids long. Trimming took 1 base from V and 7 from J, leaving 13 bases between them. In DNA form, the CDR3 reads TGTGCCAGTAGTATAGTACCGGGGCATGGTGGCTACACCTTC. Its protein is CASSIVPGHGGYTF.

This CDR3 is CASSLISGSNQPQHF. DNA of the CDR3: TGTGCCAGCAGCTTAATCTCGGGTAGCAATCAGCCCCAGCATTTT. V is TRBV7-2 and J is TRBJ1-5; D is undetermined. Between the trimmed V and J ends, which lost 2 bases and 0 bases, there was a span of 8 bases. This CDR3 is built from 15 residues. Germline values: CDR1 SGHTA, CDR2 FQGNSA.

The CDR3, as DNA: TGTGCCAGTAGCCCTCCCTACCAAGAGACCCAGTACTTC. It encodes CASSPPYQETQYF. The rearrangement joins TRBV19 to TRBJ2-5; D is unresolved. This CDR3 region has 13 residues. Germline V gene data show CDR1 as LNHDA and CDR2 as SQIVND (reference sequence). Between the trimmed V and J ends, which lost 6 bases and 0 bases, there was a span of 8 bases.

V gene TRBV30 combines with J gene TRBJ1-2; D call uncertain. Germline CDR1 reads GTSNPN; CDR2 reads SVGIG (reference sequence). V lost 2 bases and J lost 8, with 12 bases in between. The CDR3 runs to 12 residues. CDR3 sequence reads: CAWSRGLSGYTF. CDR3 sequence (DNA): TGTGCCTGGAGTCGTGGACTATCGGGCTACACCTTC.

The table lists this clone with a count of one. V gene TRBV18 combines with J gene TRBJ1-1, with no clear D. The germline V gene has CDR1 KGHSH and CDR2 LQKENI. Trimming removed 4 bases at V and 5 bases at J, with 8 bases between. The CDR3 covers 12 residues. DNA for the CDR3: TGTGCCAGCTCACGGCCGGGGACTGAAGCTTTCTTT. Its protein is CASSRPGTEAFF.

The CDR3 protein is CASSIDITGVGGYTF. The DNA of the CDR3 is TGTGCCAGTAGTATAGATATAACAGGGGTTGGTGGCTACACCTTC. The chain combines TRBV19 with TRBJ1-2, with 7 bases aligning to TRBD1. The CDR3 totals 15 residues. CDR1 and CDR2 from the germline V gene are LNHDA and SQIVND (reference sequence). Trimming cost V 0 bases and J 7 bases; bases outside gene matches: 8.

The CDR3 DNA follows: TGTGCCAGCAGCTTCGGACAGGGGATGGTGAACACTGAAGCTTTCTTT. Translation: CASSFGQGMVNTEAFF. The rearrangement uses TRBV14 and TRBJ1-1; 9 bases match TRBD1. Germline V gives CDR1 SGHDN, CDR2 FVKESK. Trimming cost V 5 bases and J 0 bases; bases outside gene matches: 7. The CDR3 spans 16 residues.

The chain couples TRBV7-9 to TRBJ1-2; D is unclear. V was clipped by 1 base and J by 8 bases, with 14 bases between them. This CDR3 has 14 residues. The germline CDR1 and CDR2 sequences are SEHNR and FQNEAQ (reference sequence). CDR3 coding DNA: TGTGCCAGCAGCTTAGGGGCTCTGGAACAGGGCTACACCTTC. Residues: CASSLGALEQGYTF.

This clone showed up just a few times. Additional DNA sequences in this sample encode the identical CDR3. The chain joins TRBV15 to TRBJ1-6; 7 bases match TRBD1. This CDR3 is 17 amino acids long. Germline CDR1 LNHNV, CDR2 YYDKDF (reference sequence). Trimming took 2 bases from V and 5 from J; bases not matched to a gene: 9. The CDR3 DNA reads TGTGCCACCAGCAGAATCTCAGGGGGTTTTGATAATTCACCCCTCCACTTT. This codes for CATSRISGGFDNSPLHF.

The chain has TRBV5-1 and TRBJ1-1, with 10 bases that match TRBD1. CDR3 size: 17 residues. V shed 2 bases, J shed 1 base, and the junction held 8 bases outside the gene matches. CDR1 SGHRS and CDR2 YFSETQ come from the germline V gene. The CDR3 DNA sequence: TGCGCCAGCAGCTTACAACCGGGACAGGGGACGAACACTGAAGCTTTCTTT. It is translated as CASSLQPGQGTNTEAFF.

The chain recombines TRBV4-1 with TRBJ1-1; possibly TRBD1 for D (6 bases). CDR1 is MGHRA, CDR2 YSYEKL, per germline. Trimming left V 3 bases short and J 2 bases short, with 10 bases between. The CDR3 is 14 amino acids. CDR3 loop: CASSQQDRNTEAFF. CDR3 nucleotides: TGCGCCAGCAGCCAGCAGGACAGAAACACTGAAGCTTTCTTT.

The chain uses TRBV7-9 and TRBJ2-3; 7 nucleotides match TRBD1. V trimming: 5 bases; J trimming: 5 bases; junction bases outside the gene matches: 7. Germline loops: CDR1 SEHNR, CDR2 FQNEAQ (reference sequence). The CDR3 totals 14 residues. CDR3 residues: CASSLKGAIDTQYF. In DNA form, the CDR3 reads TGTGCCAGCAGCCTTAAGGGGGCCATAGATACGCAGTATTTT.

The rearrangement links TRBV2 to TRBJ2-7, with 10 positions matching TRBD2. Losses at the gene ends were 2 bases for V and 5 bases for J; bases not matched to a gene: 6. CDR1 is SNHLY and CDR2 is FYNNEI in the germline V gene. The CDR3 spans 15 residues. CDR3 in amino acids: CASSELRAGGNEQYF. For the CDR3, the DNA is TGTGCCAGCAGTGAATTGAGAGCGGGAGGGAACGAGCAGTACTTC.

This clone was seen just once. The V gene is TRBV21-1, the J gene TRBJ1-4; TRBD1 is the table's D call, not checked against the DNA. TRBV21-1 is deemed a pseudogene. The CDR3 totals 16 residues. The CDR3 nucleotides read TGTGCCAGCAGGCTAGCGGACAGGGGCCCTAATGAAAAACTGTTTTTT. It is translated as CASRLADRGPNEKLFF.

The chain combines TRBV23-1 with TRBJ1-1; tentative D call: TRBD1 (5 bases). TRBV23-1 is classed as an ORF, of uncertain function. This CDR3 has 17 residues. Trimming removed 1 base from V and 5 bases from J, with 20 bases in between. The CDR3 DNA sequence: TGCGCCAGCAGTCAATTCCAAGGGGAGGGCTGGGGGACTGAAGCTTTCTTT. Its protein is CASSQFQGEGWGTEAFF.

The V call is TRBV19, the J call TRBJ1-1; D gene unclear. V lost 3 bases and J lost 7, with 9 bases in between. Germline V gene data show CDR1 as LNHDA and CDR2 as SQIVND (reference sequence). This CDR3 is built from 12 residues. In DNA form, the CDR3 reads TGTGCCAGTAGTATTTGGCCTGTTGAAGCTTTCTTT. The encoded protein is CASSIWPVEAFF.

The chain uses TRBV27 and TRBJ2-5, with D perhaps TRBD2 (6 bases). The V and J ends lost 4 bases and 6 bases respectively, with 12 bases between them. The CDR3 extends over 13 amino acids. Germline V gene data show CDR1 as MNHEY and CDR2 as SMNVEV (reference sequence). The CDR3 DNA sequence: TGTGCCAGCAGTTCCTCCGGGGGAAAGACCCAGTACTTC. Amino acid sequence: CASSSSGGKTQYF.

The sample holds one count of this clone. The rearrangement uses TRBV14 and TRBJ2-1; D unresolved. CDR1 is SGHDN, CDR2 FVKESK, per germline. Trimming took off 4 bases at V and 1 base at J, with 2 bases between the two ends. The CDR3 runs 12 residues. The CDR3 loop reads CASSPSYNEQFF. CDR3 coding DNA: TGTGCCAGCAGCCCATCCTACAATGAGCAGTTCTTC.

The chain has TRBV9 and TRBJ2-1; D is unresolved. The germline V and J ends were trimmed by 0 bases and 7 bases, with 11 bases remaining between them. Per the germline V gene, CDR1 is SGDLS and CDR2 is YYNGEE. There are 14 residues in the CDR3. Written as DNA, the CDR3 is TGTGCCAGCAGCGTAGCGGGTCGGCTGAATGAGCAGTTCTTC. This encodes CASSVAGRLNEQFF.